Listed below are T cell receptor beta chains from one sample, sequenced in a study of T cell responses to AZD1222 COVID-19 vaccine. Produced via immunoSEQ multiplex PCR; TCRdb's table is partial and in-frame only. The repertoire holds 130,000 to 150,000 clones, with approximately 90% as singletons. This material consisted of peripheral blood, taken on day 0 of AZD1222 vaccination. The receptors come from an adult in good health. CDR3s include the opening cysteine and the closing phenylalanine or tryptophan. The D gene is left open where the match is weak. Not all rows give a size; the values are once, few, many and, for expanded clones, a class.

J	size	V	D	DNA	CDR3
TRBJ1-1	NA	TRBV5-8	NA	TGTGCCAGCAGCTTGGAGGGGCGGAACACTGAAGCTTTCTTT	CASSLEGRNTEAFF
TRBJ2-7	NA	TRBV2	NA	TGTGCCAGCAGTGAATATGCGCTAGCGACCTACTCCTACGAGCAGTACTTC	CASSEYALATYSYEQYF
TRBJ2-7	NA	TRBV3-1/TRBV3-2	NA	TGTGCCAGCAGCCAAGGTGGTGAGTCCTACGAGCAGTACTTC	CASSQGGESYEQYF
TRBJ2-3	NA	TRBV10-2	TRBD2	TGCGCCAGCAGTTCCTCGGGGGGAGGACTAGCGGGAGTAGGAGATACGCAGTATTTT	CASSSSGGGLAGVGDTQYF
TRBJ1-2	NA	TRBV5-1	NA	TGCGCCAGCAGCTTGTGGGGGACTGATTATGGCTACACCTTC	CASSLWGTDYGYTF
TRBJ2-7	NA	TRBV15	NA	TGTGCCACCAGCAGAGAGGAGGCAGGCGGGATAAACACCTACGAGCAGTACTTC	CATSREEAGGINTYEQYF
TRBJ2-2	once	TRBV24-1	NA	TGTGCCACCAGTGATTTCTGGGCCGGGGAGCTGTTTTTT	CATSDFWAGELFF
TRBJ1-5	once	TRBV7-6	NA	TGTGCCAGCAGCTTAGCGCTGGGGGATCAGCCCCAGCATTTT	CASSLALGDQPQHF
TRBJ2-7	NA	TRBV4-1	TRBD2	TGCGCCAGCAGCCTCTCTCCCCGGACTAGCGGGGTTGAGCAGTACTTC	CASSLSPRTSGVEQYF
TRBJ2-7	NA	TRBV18	TRBD1	TGTGCCAGCTCAAAGGCGCACAGGGGCTACGACGAGCAGTACTTC	CASSKAHRGYDEQYF
TRBJ2-3	few	TRBV2	NA	TGTGCCAGCAGTGTCGGGGCAGATACGCAGTATTTT	CASSVGADTQYF